This TCR beta chain appears in the sequencing data of a study of technical replicates of blood from a few donors. V was trimmed by 2 bases and J by 0 bases, leaving 14 bases between them. CDR1 is MNHEY, CDR2 SVGAGI, per germline. The CDR3 totals 16 residues. Profiled with immunoSEQ multiplex PCR; TCRdb holds only in-frame clones, not every one. The data contain about 89,000 clones, roughly 94% of them singletons. This TCR derives from a human donor in good health. The chain employs TRBV6-5 and TRBJ2-7, with D unresolved. Sequenced input: T cells isolated from PBMCs. The CDR3 loop is CASSYRTPTSSYEQYF. CDR3 nucleotide sequence: TGTGCCAGCAGTTACAGAACCCCAACGAGCTCCTACGAGCAGTACTTC.